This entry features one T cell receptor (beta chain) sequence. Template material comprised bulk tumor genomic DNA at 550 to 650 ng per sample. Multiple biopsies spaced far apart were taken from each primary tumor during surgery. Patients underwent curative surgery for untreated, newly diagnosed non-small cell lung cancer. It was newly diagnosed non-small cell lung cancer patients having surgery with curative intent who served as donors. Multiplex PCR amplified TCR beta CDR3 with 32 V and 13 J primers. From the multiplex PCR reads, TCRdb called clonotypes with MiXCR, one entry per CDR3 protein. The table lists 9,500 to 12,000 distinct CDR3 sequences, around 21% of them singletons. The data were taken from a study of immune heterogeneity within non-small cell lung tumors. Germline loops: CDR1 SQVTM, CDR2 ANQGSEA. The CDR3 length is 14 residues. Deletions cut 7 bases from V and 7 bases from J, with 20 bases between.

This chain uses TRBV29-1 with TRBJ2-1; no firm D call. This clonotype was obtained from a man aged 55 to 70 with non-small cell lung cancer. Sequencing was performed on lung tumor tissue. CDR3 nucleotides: TGCAGCGCTGAGAGTAGCCGGCTGGTGAATGAGCAGTTCTTC. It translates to CSAESSRLVNEQFF.